The clone carrying this T cell receptor beta chain is medium-sized. Multiplex touch-down PCR with TRB-A/B primers amplified rearranged V-D-J TRB sequences. TCRdb re-called the multiplex PCR reads with MiXCR, one entry per CDR3 protein. The sample lists almost 2,500 distinct CDR3 sequences; around 24% were seen once. The template was genomic DNA from peripheral blood, not RNA. The sample is drawn from a study of T cell repertoires in aging, cancer and after chemotherapy. On the study more broadly: Patients with glioblastoma brain tumors were sampled before and after temozolomide-based therapy.

CDR1 LNHDA and CDR2 SQIVND come from the germline V gene (reference sequence). Trimming took 3 bases from V and 5 from J; bases not matched to a gene: 2. The CDR3 extends over 15 amino acids. The sequence derives from a human donor with a solid tumor. The V call is TRBV19, the J call TRBJ2-1; 12 nucleotides match TRBD2. The sequenced sample consisted of blood. DNA of the CDR3: TGTGCCAGTAGTATGGGACTAGCGGGCCACAATGAGCAGTTCTTC. Residues: CASSMGLAGHNEQFF.